What follows is one TCR beta chain and its context. Its specificity is unknown. This entry comes from a study of T cells in pancreatic ductal adenocarcinoma. General study points: The resected pancreatic cancer cohort was biased toward the minority with early-stage disease. Blood clonality (roughly 0.07) did not differ significantly from tumor (around 0.12).

Repertoires were generated with immunoSEQ multiplex PCR, while TCRdb's copy carries only in-frame clones and drops some. The sample carries roughly 100,000 clones, about 96% recorded once. Surgery without prior neoadjuvant therapy was the treatment of the selected pancreatic ductal adenocarcinoma patients. Trimming at V came to 1 base and at J to 5 bases, leaving 7 bases not matched to a gene. Germline V gene lookup returns CDR1 SGHVS and CDR2 FNYEAQ. The CDR3 consists of 15 residues. This clonotype was obtained from a human donor with pancreatic ductal adenocarcinoma. The sequenced sample was PBMCs. The chain is built from TRBV7-6 and TRBJ2-5; 7 nucleotides agree with TRBD1. Written as DNA, the CDR3 is TGTGCCAGCAGCTTAGGGACAGGAGATGGGGAGACCCAGTACTTC. The encoded protein is CASSLGTGDGETQYF.